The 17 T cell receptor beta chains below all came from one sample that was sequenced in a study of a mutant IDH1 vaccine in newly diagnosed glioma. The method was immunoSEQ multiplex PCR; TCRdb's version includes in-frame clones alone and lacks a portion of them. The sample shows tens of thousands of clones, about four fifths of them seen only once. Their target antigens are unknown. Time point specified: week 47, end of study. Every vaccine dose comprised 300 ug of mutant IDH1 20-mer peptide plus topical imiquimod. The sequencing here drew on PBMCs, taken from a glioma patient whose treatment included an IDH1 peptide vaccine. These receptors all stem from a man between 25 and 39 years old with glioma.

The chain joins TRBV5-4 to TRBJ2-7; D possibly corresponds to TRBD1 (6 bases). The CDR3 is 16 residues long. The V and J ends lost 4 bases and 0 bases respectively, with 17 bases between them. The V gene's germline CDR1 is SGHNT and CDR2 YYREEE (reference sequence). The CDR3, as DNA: TGTGCCAGCAGCCCTGGAGCAGGGGATTCCTCCTACGAGCAGTACTTC. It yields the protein CASSPGAGDSSYEQYF.

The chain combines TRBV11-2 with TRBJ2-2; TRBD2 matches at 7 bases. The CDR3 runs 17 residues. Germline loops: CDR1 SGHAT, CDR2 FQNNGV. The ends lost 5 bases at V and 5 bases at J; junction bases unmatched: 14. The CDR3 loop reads CASSPLAGGFRTGELFF. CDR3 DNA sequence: TGTGCCAGCAGCCCCTTGGCCGGGGGGTTTAGGACCGGGGAGCTGTTTTTT.

The CDR3 protein is CASSTQGFHYEQYF. The CDR3 DNA sequence: TGTGCCAGCAGCACCCAGGGATTTCACTACGAGCAGTACTTC. The chain couples TRBV27 to TRBJ2-7, with a weak D call TRBD1 (5 bases). This CDR3 comprises 14 residues. CDR1 is MNHEY and CDR2 is SMNVEV in the germline V gene (reference sequence). V lost 6 bases to trimming and J lost 3 bases, with 15 bases between them.

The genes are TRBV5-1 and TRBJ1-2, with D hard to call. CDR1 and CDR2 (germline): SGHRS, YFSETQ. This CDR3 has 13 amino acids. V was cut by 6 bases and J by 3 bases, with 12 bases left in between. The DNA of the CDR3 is TGCGCCAGCACTGTGAATTCCGACTATGGCTACACCTTC. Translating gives CASTVNSDYGYTF.

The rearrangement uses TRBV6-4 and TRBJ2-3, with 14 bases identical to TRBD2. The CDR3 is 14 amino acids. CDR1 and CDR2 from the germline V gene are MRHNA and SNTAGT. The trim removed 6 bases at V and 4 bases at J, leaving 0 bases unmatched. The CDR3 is CASRTSGGADTQYF. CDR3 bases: TGTGCCAGCAGGACTAGCGGGGGGGCAGATACGCAGTATTTT.

The CDR3 loop reads CASSLGGSPGTSGYEQYF. The DNA for the CDR3 is TGTGCCAGCAGCTTGGGGGGCTCTCCCGGGACTAGCGGCTACGAGCAGTACTTC. The V and J genes are TRBV5-4 and TRBJ2-7; 11 positions agree with TRBD2. Per the germline V gene, CDR1 is SGHNT and CDR2 is YYREEE (reference sequence). V gave up 0 bases and J gave up 3 bases; unmatched junction bases: 11. The CDR3 is made up of 18 amino acids.

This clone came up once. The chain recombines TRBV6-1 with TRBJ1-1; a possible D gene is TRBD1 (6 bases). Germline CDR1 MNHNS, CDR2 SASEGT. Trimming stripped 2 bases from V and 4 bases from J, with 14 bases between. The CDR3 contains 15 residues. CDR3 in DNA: TGTGCCAGCAGTGAATGGATCGGAGGGGGCACTGAAGCTTTCTTT. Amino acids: CASSEWIGGGTEAFF.

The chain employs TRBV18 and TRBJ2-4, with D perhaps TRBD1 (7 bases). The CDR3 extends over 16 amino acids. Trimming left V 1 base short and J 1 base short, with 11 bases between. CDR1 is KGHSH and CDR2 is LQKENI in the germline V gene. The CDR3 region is CASSPQGAGAKNIQYF. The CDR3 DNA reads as TGTGCCAGCTCACCACAGGGGGCGGGGGCCAAAAACATTCAGTACTTC.

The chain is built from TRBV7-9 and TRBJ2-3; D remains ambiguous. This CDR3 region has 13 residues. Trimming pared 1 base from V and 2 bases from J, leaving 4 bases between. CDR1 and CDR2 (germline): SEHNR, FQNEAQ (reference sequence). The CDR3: CASSLVVTDTQYF. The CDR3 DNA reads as TGTGCCAGCAGCTTAGTGGTCACAGATACGCAGTATTTT.

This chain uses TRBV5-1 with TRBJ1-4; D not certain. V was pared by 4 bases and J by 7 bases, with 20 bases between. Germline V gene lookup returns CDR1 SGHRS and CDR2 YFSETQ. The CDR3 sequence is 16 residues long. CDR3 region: CASSPRIGEYGEKLFF. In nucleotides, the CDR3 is TGCGCCAGCAGCCCCCGGATCGGGGAATATGGTGAAAAACTGTTTTTT.

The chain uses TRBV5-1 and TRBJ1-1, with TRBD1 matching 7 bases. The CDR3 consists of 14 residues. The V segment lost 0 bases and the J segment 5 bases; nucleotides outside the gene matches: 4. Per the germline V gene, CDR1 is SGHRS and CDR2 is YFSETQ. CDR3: CASSLATGITEAFF. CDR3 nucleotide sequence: TGCGCCAGCAGCTTGGCGACAGGGATAACTGAAGCTTTCTTT.

The CDR3 DNA sequence: TGTGCCAGCAGCGTTGGGGGCGGAGGCACAGATACGCAGTATTTT. It yields the protein CASSVGGGGTDTQYF. The gene calls are TRBV9 and TRBJ2-3; D is perhaps TRBD1 (6 bases). This CDR3 contains 15 residues. Trimming pared 2 bases from V and 1 base from J, leaving 11 bases between. In germline, CDR1 is SGDLS, CDR2 YYNGEE.

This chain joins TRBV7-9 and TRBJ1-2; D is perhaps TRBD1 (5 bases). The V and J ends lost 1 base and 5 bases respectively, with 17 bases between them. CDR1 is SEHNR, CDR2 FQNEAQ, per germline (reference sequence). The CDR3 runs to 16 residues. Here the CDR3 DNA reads TGTGCCAGCAGCTTAGGTGGGGCACCCTCTCCGTATGGCTACACCTTC. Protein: CASSLGGAPSPYGYTF.

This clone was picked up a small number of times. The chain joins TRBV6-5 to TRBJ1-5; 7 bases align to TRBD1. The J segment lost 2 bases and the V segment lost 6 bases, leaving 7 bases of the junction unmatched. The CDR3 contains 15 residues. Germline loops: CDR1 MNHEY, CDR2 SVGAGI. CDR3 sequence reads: CASRPGTVGNQPQHF. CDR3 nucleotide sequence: TGTGCCAGCAGGCCCGGGACAGTGGGCAATCAGCCCCAGCATTTT.

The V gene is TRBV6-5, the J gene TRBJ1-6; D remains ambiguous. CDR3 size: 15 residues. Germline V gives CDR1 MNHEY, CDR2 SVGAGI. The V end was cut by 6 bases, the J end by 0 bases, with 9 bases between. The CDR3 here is CASRSVGSYNSPLHF. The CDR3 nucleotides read TGTGCCAGCAGGTCTGTAGGCTCCTATAATTCACCCCTCCACTTT.

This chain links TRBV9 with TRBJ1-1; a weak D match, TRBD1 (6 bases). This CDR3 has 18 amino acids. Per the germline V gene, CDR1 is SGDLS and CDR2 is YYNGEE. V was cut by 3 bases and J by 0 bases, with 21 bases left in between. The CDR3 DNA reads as TGTGCCAGCAGCGATGGGGGGGCAGGCGGACCCTTGAACACTGAAGCTTTCTTT. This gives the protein CASSDGGAGGPLNTEAFF.

The CDR3 sequence: CASSMFFGGALAGELFF. CDR3 in DNA: TGTGCCAGTAGTATGTTTTTCGGGGGGGCCTTGGCCGGGGAGCTGTTTTTT. The chain carries TRBV19 and TRBJ2-2; 8 nucleotides match TRBD2. The CDR3 contains 17 residues. Germline values: CDR1 LNHDA, CDR2 SQIVND (reference sequence). After removal of 3 bases from V and 6 bases from J, the junction contained 12 bases not matched to a gene. Variable domain in full (rest from reference TRBV19 and TRBJ2-2): DGGITQSPKYLFRKEGQNVTLSCEQNLNHDAMYWYRQDPGQGLRLIYYSQIVNDFQKGDIAEGYSVSREKKESFPLTVTSAQKNPTAFYLCASSMFFGGALAGELFFGEGSRLTVL.